Listed below are T cell receptor beta chains from one sample, sequenced in a study of T-cell memory formation after mild COVID-19. TCRdb reprocessed the 5' RACE reads via MiXCR and lists one record per CDR3 protein. The table has about 340,000 distinct CDR3 sequences, approximately 14% seen once; the top ten hold roughly 22%. The sequencing sample was made of PBMCs or a T cell subset sorted from them (not recorded which). All receptors come from a man younger than 30 who had mild COVID-19 (a few samples of this study predate the infection). Cell type and time point are not known. Both conserved end residues are part of each CDR3. The D gene is left open where the match is weak.

v_gene	d_gene	j_gene	CDR3aa
TRBV19	TRBD1	TRBJ1-4	CASSEGTVPTNEKLFF
TRBV7-2	TRBD1	TRBJ1-3	CASSSHRGENTIYF
TRBV7-3	.	TRBJ1-6	CASSFPSRVEDSPLHF
TRBV7-2	TRBD1	TRBJ1-1	CASSLVWGAQGEAFF
TRBV19	.	TRBJ1-2	CASRAFDRSNYGYTF
TRBV29-1	.	TRBJ1-5	CSVEDPGQPQHF
TRBV7-9	.	TRBJ2-1	CASSLDLKDGEQFF
TRBV12-3/TRBV12-4	.	TRBJ2-3	CASSSPLGADTQYF
TRBV5-6	.	TRBJ1-1	CASSGGVAEAFF
TRBV12-3/TRBV12-4	.	TRBJ1-1	CASTLGNTEAFF
TRBV5-1	TRBD1	TRBJ2-1	CASSSGTALNNEQFF
TRBV20-1	TRBD1	TRBJ1-2	CSAALGTALGYTF
TRBV6-5	.	TRBJ2-7	CASSYNPSYEQYF
TRBV12-3/TRBV12-4	.	TRBJ1-1	CASILGSGRAEAFF
TRBV5-1	TRBD1	TRBJ2-3	CASRRTGGMSTQYF
TRBV12-3/TRBV12-4	.	TRBJ1-3	CASSFVSGVMITGNTIYF
TRBV6-2/TRBV6-3	.	TRBJ1-5	CASSYSTGSSNQPQHF
TRBV7-2	.	TRBJ2-1	CASFPPATGNEQFF
TRBV12-5	.	TRBJ2-1	CASGLGPAPGTYNEQFF
TRBV2	.	TRBJ1-2	CASRRLGQINYGYTF
TRBV11-2	.	TRBJ2-1	CASSLRGRSPNEQFF
TRBV5-1	.	TRBJ2-2	CASSLFYSQNTGELFF
TRBV6-6	TRBD2	TRBJ2-3	CASTETGSGGLTDTQYF